Listed below are T cell receptor beta chains from one sample, sequenced in a study of blood T cell repertoires in COVID-19. TCRdb's table, derived via immunoSEQ multiplex PCR, lists solely in-frame clones and lacks some. This sample has about 100,000 clones, with over 75% found just once. Sequenced input: peripheral blood. These receptors came from a man aged 30 to 39 in a cohort sampled during active COVID-19. CDR3s include the opening cysteine and the closing phenylalanine or tryptophan. D genes are given only for firm matches. Size is omitted from some rows. Given values are once, few, many or a class for expanded clones.

cdr3_aa | cdr3_nt | j_call | clone_size | d_call | v_call
CASSPQTGIRTEAFF | TGTGCCAGCAGCCCCCAGACAGGGATTCGGACTGAAGCTTTCTTT | TRBJ1-1 | - | TRBD1 | TRBV5-4
CASSLGGDSNTGELFF | TGCGCCAGCAGCTTGGGCGGGGATTCGAACACCGGGGAGCTGTTTTTT | TRBJ2-2 | - | - | TRBV5-1
CASSLPPAGNTEAFF | TGTGCCAGCAGTCTACCGCCGGCGGGGAACACTGAAGCTTTCTTT | TRBJ1-1 | - | - | TRBV13
CASSPPGTGNYGYTF | TGTGCCAGCTCACCACCCGGGACAGGGAACTATGGCTACACCTTC | TRBJ1-2 | few | TRBD1 | TRBV18
CASVLRDSPYEQYF | TGTGCCAGCGTACTCCGGGACAGCCCCTACGAGCAGTACTTC | TRBJ2-7 | - | TRBD1 | TRBV9
CASSPQGALGNQPQHF | TGTGCCAGCAGTCCACAGGGGGCACTCGGAAATCAGCCCCAGCATTTT | TRBJ1-5 | - | TRBD1 | TRBV6-6
CASSSPGTQYGYTF | TGTGCCAGCAGTTCCCCGGGGACACAGTATGGCTACACCTTC | TRBJ1-2 | few | - | TRBV6-5
CASSRGQPYEQYF | TGTGCCAGCAGCAGGGGCCAGCCCTACGAGCAGTACTTC | TRBJ2-7 | - | - | TRBV6-5
CASSLEGRVGEAFF | TGTGCCAGCAGCTTAGAAGGCAGGGTCGGTGAAGCTTTCTTT | TRBJ1-1 | once | - | TRBV7-2
CASSPGGGYLYEQYF | TGTGCCAGCAGCCCGGGCGGCGGGTACCTCTACGAGCAGTACTTC | TRBJ2-7 | - | - | TRBV5-4
CASSYGQGWYTEAFF | TGTGCCAGCAGTTACGGACAGGGTTGGTACACTGAAGCTTTCTTT | TRBJ1-1 | - | TRBD1 | TRBV6-6
CASSLSSYSNQPQHF | TGTGCCAGCAGTTTATCCAGTTATAGCAATCAGCCCCAGCATTTT | TRBJ1-5 | - | - | TRBV27
CASSLGDKDEQYF | TGTGCCAGCAGCTTAGGAGACAAGGACGAGCAGTACTTC | TRBJ2-7 | - | - | TRBV7-9
CASSSHIRGGLLNLYF | TGTGCCAGCAGTTCCCATATCCGGGGGGGGCTGTTAAACTTGTACTTC | TRBJ2-7 | - | TRBD2 | TRBV28
CASSQAWASGGSYEQYF | TGTGCCAGCAGCCAAGCCTGGGCTAGCGGGGGATCCTACGAGCAGTACTTC | TRBJ2-7 | once | TRBD2 | TRBV4-2
CASSVDRVYGYTF | TGTGCCAGCAGCGTAGACAGGGTGTACGGCTACACCTTC | TRBJ1-2 | once | TRBD1 | TRBV2